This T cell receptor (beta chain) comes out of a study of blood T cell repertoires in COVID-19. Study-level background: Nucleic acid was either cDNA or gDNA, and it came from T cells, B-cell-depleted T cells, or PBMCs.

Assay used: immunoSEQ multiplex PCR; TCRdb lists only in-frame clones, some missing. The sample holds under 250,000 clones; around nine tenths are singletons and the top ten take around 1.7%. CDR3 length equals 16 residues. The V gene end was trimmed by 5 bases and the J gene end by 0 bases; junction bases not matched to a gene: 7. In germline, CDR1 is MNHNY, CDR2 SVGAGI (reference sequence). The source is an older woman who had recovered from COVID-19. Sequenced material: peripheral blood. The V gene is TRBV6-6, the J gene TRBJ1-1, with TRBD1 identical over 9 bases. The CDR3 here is CASSHTGTGMNTEAFF. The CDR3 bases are TGTGCCAGCAGTCACACCGGGACAGGGATGAACACTGAAGCTTTCTTT.